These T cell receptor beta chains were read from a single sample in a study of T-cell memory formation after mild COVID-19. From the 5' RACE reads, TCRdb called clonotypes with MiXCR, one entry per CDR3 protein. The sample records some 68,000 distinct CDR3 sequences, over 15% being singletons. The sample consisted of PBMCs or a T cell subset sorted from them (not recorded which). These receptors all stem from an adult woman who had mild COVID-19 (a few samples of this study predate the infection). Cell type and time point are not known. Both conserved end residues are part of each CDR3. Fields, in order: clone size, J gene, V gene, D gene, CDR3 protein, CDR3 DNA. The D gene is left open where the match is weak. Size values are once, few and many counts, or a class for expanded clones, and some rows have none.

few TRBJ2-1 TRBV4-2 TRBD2 CASSQATGRVSYNEQFF TGTGCCAGCAGTCAAGCGACCGGGAGGGTTTCCTACAATGAGCAGTTCTTC
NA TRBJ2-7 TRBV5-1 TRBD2 CASSLGSGSYEQYF TGCGCCAGCAGCTTGGGCAGCGGGAGCTACGAGCAGTACTTC
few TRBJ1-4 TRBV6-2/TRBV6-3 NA CASSYEGRLATNEKLFF TGTGCCAGCAGTTACGAGGGACGACTCGCAACTAATGAAAAACTGTTTTTT
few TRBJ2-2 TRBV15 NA CATSPELGAQNTGELFF TGTGCCACCAGCCCTGAGTTGGGGGCACAGAACACCGGGGAGCTGTTTTTT
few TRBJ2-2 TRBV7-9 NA CASSSGLTLNTGELFF TGTGCCAGCAGCTCTGGACTTACCCTGAACACCGGGGAGCTGTTTTTT
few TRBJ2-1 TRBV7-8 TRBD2 CASRSGTSSHEQFF TGTGCCAGCAGATCCGGGACTAGCAGCCATGAGCAGTTCTTC
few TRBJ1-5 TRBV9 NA CASSVGGSHQPQHF TGTGCCAGCAGCGTTGGGGGGAGCCATCAGCCCCAGCATTTT
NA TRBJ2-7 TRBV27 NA CASSFRQGLCEQYF TGTGCCAGCAGTTTCCGTCAGGGACTCTGCGAGCAGTACTTC
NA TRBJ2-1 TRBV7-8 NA CASSVPRSGSSYNEQFF TGTGCCAGCAGCGTGCCCCGATCGGGCAGCTCCTACAATGAGCAGTTCTTC
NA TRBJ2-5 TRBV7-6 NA CASSLDVEDETQYF TGTGCCAGCAGCTTAGATGTCGAGGACGAGACCCAGTACTTC
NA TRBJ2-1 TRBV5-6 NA CASSQEREQFF TGTGCCAGCAGCCAGGAGCGGGAGCAGTTCTTC
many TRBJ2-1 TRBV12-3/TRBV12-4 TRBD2 CASSPPGAGVENEQFF TGTGCCAGCAGTCCCCCAGGAGCGGGAGTAGAAAATGAGCAGTTCTTC
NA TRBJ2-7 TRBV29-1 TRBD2 CSVWTSGSSREQYF TGCAGCGTTTGGACTAGCGGGAGCTCGCGGGAGCAGTACTTC
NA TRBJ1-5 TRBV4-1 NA CASSPGPGLGNQPQHF TGCGCCAGCAGCCCCGGGCCAGGGTTAGGCAATCAGCCCCAGCATTTT
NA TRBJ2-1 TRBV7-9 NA CASSPLWGGQFF TGTGCCAGCAGTCCGCTTTGGGGAGGGCAGTTCTTC
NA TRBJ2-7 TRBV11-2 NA CASSFEDSEQYF TGTGCCAGCAGCTTCGAGGACAGCGAGCAGTACTTC
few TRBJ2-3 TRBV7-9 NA CASSMGRALGDTQYF TGTGCCAGCAGCATGGGACGGGCACTTGGGGATACGCAGTATTTT
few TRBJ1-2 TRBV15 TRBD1 CATSLWGSRRQGDNGYTF TGTGCCACCAGCCTCTGGGGATCGAGAAGACAGGGGGACAATGGCTACACCTTC
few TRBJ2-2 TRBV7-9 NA CASSSWTLNTGELFF TGTGCCAGCAGCTCCTGGACCCTGAACACCGGGGAGCTGTTTTTT
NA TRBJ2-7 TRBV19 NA CATSVPARGFYEKYF TGTGCCACGTCTGTCCCAGCGCGGGGATTCTACGAGAAGTACTTC
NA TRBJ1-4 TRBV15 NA CATSRVGGGRGEKLFF TGTGCCACCAGCAGAGTCGGGGGAGGGCGCGGGGAAAAACTGTTTTTT
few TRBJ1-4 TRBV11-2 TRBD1 CASSLQPGQGREKLFF TGTGCCAGCAGCTTACAGCCGGGACAGGGGCGAGAAAAACTGTTTTTT
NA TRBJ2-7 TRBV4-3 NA CASSSRDTSYEQYF TGCGCCAGCAGCAGCCGGGACACTAGCTACGAGCAGTACTTC
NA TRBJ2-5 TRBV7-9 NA CASSSHRVVTQYF TGTGCCAGCAGCTCCCACAGGGTCGTGACCCAGTACTTC
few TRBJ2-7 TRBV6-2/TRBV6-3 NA CASGSFLGEYEQYF TGTGCCAGCGGTAGCTTCCTCGGCGAGTACGAGCAGTACTTC
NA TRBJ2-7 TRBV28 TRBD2 CASSPRLAGEILYEQYF TGTGCCAGCAGTCCACGACTAGCGGGAGAGATACTTTACGAGCAGTACTTC